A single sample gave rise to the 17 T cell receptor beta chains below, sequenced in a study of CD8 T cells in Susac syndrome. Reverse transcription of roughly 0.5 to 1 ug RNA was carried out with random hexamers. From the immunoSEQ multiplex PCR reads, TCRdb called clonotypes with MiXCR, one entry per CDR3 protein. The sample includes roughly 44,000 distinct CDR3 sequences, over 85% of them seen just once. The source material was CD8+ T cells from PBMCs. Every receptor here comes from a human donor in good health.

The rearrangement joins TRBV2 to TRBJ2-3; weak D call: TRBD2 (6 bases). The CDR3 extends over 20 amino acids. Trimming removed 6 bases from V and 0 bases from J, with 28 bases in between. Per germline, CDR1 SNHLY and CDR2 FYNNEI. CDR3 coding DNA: TGTGCCAGCAGCTCCGCCTCGACCGTGGACTACCTTCCTAGCACAGATACGCAGTATTTT. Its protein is CASSSASTVDYLPSTDTQYF.

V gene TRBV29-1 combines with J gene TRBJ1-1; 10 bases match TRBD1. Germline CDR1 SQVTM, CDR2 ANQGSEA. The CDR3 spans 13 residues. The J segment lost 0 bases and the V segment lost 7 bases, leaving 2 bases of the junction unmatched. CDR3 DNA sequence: TGCAGCGCTGGACAGGGGGTGAACACTGAAGCTTTCTTT. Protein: CSAGQGVNTEAFF.

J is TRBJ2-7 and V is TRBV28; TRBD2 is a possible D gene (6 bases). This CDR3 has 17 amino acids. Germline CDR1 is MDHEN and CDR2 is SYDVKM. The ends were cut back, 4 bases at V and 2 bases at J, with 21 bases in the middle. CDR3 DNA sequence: TGTGCCAGCAGTTCTTCTCGGGCGGGGCAGGCGACCTACGAGCAGTACTTC. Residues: CASSSSRAGQATYEQYF.

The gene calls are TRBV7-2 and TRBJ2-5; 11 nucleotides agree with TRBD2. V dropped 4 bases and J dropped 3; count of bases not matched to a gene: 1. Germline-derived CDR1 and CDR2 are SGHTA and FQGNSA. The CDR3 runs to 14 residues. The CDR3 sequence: CASSSTSGKETQYF. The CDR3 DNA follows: TGTGCCAGCAGCTCGACTAGCGGGAAAGAGACCCAGTACTTC.

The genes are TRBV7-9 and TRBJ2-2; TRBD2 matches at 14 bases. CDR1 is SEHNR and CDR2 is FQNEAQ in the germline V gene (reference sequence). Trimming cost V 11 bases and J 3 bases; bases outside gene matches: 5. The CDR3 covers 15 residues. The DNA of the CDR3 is TGTGCCGGGGGACTAGCGGGAGTGGACACCGGGGAGCTGTTTTTT. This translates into CAGGLAGVDTGELFF.

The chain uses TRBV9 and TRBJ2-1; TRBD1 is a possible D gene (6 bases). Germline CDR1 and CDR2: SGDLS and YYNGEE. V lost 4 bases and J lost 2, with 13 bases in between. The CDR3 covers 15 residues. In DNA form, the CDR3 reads TGTGCCAGCAGCCCCACCGGGACACCCTACAATGAGCAGTTCTTC. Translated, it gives CASSPTGTPYNEQFF.

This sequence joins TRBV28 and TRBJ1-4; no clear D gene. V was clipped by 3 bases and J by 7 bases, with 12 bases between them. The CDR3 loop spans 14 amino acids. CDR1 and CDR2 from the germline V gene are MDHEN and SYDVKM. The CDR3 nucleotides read TGTGCCAGCAGTTTGGGTCCAGAGGGTGAAAAACTGTTTTTT. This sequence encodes CASSLGPEGEKLFF. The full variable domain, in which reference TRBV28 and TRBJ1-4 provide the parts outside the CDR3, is DVKVTQSSRYLVKRTGEKVFLECVQDMDHENMFWYRQDPGLGLRLIYFSYDVKMKEKGDIPEGYSVSREKKERFSLILESASTNQTSMYLCASSLGPEGEKLFFGSGTQLSVL.

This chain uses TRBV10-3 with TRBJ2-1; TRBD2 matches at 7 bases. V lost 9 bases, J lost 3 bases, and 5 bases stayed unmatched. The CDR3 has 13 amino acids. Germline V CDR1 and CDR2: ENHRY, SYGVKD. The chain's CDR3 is CAMAGESYNEQFF. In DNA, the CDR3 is TGTGCCATGGCGGGAGAGAGCTACAATGAGCAGTTCTTC.

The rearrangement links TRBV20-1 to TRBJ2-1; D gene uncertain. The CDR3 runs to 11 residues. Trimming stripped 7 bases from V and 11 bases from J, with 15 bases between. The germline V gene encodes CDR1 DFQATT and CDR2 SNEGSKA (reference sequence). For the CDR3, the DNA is TGCAGTGTTCTGAGTACCGGAAAGCAGTTCTTC. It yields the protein CSVLSTGKQFF.

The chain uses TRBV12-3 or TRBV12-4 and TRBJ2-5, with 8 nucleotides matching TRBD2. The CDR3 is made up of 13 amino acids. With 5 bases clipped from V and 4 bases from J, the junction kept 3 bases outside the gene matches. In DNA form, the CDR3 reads TGTGCCAGCAGTGGGCTAGCGGGAGAGACCCAGTACTTC. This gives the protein CASSGLAGETQYF.

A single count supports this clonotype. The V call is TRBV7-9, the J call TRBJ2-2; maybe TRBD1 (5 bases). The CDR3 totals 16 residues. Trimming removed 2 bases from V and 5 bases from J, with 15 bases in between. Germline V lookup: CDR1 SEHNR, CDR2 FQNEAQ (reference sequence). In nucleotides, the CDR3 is TGTGCCAGCAGCTTAACCCCAGGGAAAGGGACCGGGGAGCTGTTTTTT. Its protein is CASSLTPGKGTGELFF.

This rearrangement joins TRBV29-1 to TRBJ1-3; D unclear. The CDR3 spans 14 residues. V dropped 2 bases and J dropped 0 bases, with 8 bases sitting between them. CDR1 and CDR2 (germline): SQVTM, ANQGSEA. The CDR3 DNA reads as TGCAGCGTTGAATTATCAACCTCTGGAAACACCATATATTTT. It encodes CSVELSTSGNTIYF. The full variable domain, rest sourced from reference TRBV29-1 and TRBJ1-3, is SAVISQKPSRDICQRGTSLTIQCQVDSQVTMMFWYRQQPGQSLTLIATANQGSEATYESGFVIDKFPISRPNLTFSTLTVSNMSPEDSSIYLCSVELSTSGNTIYFGEGSWLTVV.

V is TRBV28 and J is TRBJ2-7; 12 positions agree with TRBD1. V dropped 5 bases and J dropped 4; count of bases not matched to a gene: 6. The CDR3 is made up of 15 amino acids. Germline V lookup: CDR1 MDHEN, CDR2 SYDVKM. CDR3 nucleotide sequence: TGTGCCAGCAGTCCGGGGACAGGGGGCAAATACGAGCAGTACTTC. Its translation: CASSPGTGGKYEQYF.

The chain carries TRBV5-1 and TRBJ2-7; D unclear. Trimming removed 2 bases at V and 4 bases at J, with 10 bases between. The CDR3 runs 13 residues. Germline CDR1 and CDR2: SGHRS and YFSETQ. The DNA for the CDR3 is TGCGCCAGCAGCTTCGCGGACCCTTACGAGCAGTACTTC. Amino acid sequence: CASSFADPYEQYF.

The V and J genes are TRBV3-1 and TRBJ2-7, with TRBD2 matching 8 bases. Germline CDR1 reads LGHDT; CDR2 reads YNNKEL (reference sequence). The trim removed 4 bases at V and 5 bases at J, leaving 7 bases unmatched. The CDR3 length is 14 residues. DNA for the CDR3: TGTGCCAGCAGCCGAGCGGGAGTATACGACGAGCAGTACTTC. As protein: CASSRAGVYDEQYF.

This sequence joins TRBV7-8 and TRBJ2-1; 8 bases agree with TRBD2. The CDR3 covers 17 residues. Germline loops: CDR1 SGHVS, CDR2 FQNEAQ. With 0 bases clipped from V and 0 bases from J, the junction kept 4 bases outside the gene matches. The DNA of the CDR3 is TGTGCCAGCAGCTTAGCGTACAGCGGGAGCTCCTACAATGAGCAGTTCTTC. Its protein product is CASSLAYSGSSYNEQFF.

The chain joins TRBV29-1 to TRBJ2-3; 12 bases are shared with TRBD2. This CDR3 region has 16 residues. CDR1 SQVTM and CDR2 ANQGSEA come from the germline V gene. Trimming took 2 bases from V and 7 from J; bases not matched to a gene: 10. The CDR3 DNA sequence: TGCAGCGTTGAAAAGACCCTAGCGGGAGGGGTCAATACGCAGTATTTT. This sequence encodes CSVEKTLAGGVNTQYF.